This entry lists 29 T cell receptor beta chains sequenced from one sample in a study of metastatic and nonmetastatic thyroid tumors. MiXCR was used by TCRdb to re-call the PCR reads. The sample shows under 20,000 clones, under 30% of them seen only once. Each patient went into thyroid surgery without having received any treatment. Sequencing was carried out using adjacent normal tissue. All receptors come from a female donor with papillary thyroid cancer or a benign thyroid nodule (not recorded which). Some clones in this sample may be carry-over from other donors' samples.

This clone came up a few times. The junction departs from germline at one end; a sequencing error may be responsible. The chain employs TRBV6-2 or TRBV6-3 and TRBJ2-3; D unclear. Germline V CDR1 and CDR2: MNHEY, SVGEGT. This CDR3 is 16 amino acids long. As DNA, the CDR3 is TGTGTCAGCAGTTACTCGGTCCAGTCTGGACGGGATACGCAGTATTTT. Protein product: CVSSYSVQSGRDTQYF.

The CDR3 sequence: CASSRGGANNQPQHF. The DNA of the CDR3 is TGTGCCAGCTCCCGGGGAGGGGCTAACAATCAGCCCCAGCATTTT. This chain joins TRBV18 and TRBJ1-5; weak D call: TRBD1 (5 bases). Germline CDR1 reads KGHSH; CDR2 reads LQKENI. V was cut by 6 bases and J by 3 bases, with 15 bases left in between. The CDR3 contains 15 residues. The complete variable domain, with remaining parts taken from reference TRBV18 and TRBJ1-5, reads NAGVMQNPRHLVRRRGQEARLRCSPMKGHSHVYWYRQLPEEGLKFMVYLQKENIIDESGMPKERFSAEFPKEGPSILRIQQVVRGDSAAYFCASSRGGANNQPQHFGDGTRLSIL.

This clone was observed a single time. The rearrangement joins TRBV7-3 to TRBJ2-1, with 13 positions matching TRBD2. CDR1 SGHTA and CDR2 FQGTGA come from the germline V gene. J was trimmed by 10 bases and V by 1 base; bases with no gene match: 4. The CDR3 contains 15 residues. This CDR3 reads CASSLNGLAGVEQFF. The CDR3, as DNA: TGTGCCAGCAGCTTAAATGGACTAGCGGGGGTGGAGCAGTTCTTC.

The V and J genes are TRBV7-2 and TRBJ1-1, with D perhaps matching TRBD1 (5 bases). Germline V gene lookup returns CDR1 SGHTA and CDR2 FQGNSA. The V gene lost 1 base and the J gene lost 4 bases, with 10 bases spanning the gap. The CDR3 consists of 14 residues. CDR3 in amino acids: CASSLGARVTEAFF. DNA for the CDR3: TGTGCCAGCAGCTTAGGTGCCAGGGTCACTGAAGCTTTCTTT.

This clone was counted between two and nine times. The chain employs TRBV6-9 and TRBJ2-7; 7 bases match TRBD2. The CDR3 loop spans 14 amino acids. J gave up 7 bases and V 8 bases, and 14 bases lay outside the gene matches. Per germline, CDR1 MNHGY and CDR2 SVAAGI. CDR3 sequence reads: CASPRTSPLGEQYF. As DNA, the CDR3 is TGTGCCAGCCCCCGGACTAGTCCCTTGGGGGAGCAGTACTTC.

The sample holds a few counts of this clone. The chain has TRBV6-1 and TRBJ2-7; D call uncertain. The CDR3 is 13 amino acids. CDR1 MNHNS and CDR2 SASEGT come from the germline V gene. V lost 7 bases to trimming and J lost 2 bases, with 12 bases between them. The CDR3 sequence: CASIQRTPYEQYF. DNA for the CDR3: TGTGCCAGCATCCAAAGGACCCCCTACGAGCAGTACTTC.

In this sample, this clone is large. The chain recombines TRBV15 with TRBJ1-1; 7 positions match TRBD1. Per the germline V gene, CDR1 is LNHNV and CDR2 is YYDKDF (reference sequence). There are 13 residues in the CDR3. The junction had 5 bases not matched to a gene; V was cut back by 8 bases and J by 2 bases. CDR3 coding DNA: TGTGCCACCCAAGACAGGGCCAACACTGAAGCTTTCTTT. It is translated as CATQDRANTEAFF.

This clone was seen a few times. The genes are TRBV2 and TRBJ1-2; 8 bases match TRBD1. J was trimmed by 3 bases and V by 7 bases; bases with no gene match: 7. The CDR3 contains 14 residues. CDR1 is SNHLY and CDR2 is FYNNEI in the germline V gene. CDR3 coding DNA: TGTGCCAGCACCCAGGGGGCCTCCTACTATGGCTACACCTTC. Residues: CASTQGASYYGYTF.

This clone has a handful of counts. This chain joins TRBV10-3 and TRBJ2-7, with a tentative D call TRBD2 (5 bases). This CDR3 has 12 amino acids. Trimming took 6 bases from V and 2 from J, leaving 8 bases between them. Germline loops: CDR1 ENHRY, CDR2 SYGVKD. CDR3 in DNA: TGTGCCATCAGCCGGGAAACCTACGAGCAGTACTTC. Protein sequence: CAISRETYEQYF.

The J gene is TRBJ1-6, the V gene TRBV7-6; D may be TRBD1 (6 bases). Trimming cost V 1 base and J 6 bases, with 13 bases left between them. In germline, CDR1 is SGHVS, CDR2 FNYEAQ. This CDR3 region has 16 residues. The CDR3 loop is CASSLEGGRFNSPLHF. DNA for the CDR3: TGTGCCAGCAGCTTAGAGGGGGGCCGATTTAATTCACCCCTCCACTTT. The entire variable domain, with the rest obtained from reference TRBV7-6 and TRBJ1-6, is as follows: GAGVSQSPRYKVTKRGQDVALRCDPISGHVSLYWYRQALGQGPEFLTYFNYEAQQDKSGLPNDRFSAERPEGSISTLTIQRTEQRDSAMYRCASSLEGGRFNSPLHFGNGTRLTVT.

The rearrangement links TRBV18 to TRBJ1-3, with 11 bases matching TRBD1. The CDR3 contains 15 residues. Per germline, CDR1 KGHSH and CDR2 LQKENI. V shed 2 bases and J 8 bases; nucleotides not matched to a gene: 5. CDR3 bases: TGTGCCAGCTCACCAGGACAGGGGGCGATGGACACCATATATTTT. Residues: CASSPGQGAMDTIYF.

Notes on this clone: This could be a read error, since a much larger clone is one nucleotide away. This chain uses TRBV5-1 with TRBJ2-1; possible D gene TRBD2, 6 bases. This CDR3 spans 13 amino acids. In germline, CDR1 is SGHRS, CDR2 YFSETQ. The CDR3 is CAGRRGQDNEQFF. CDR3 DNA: TGCGCCGGCAGGAGGGGCCAGGACAATGAGCAGTTCTTC.

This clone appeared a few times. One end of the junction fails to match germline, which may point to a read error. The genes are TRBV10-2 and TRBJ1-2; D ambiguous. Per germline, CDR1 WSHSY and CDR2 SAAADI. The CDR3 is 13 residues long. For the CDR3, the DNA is TGTGCCAGCAGTGAAATGGCCCGTTCCGGCTACACCTTC. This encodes CASSEMARSGYTF.

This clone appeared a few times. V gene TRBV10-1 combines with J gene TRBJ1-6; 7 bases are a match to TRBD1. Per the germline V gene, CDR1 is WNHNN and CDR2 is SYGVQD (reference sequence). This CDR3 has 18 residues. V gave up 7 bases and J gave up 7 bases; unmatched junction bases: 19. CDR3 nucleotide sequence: TGCGCCAGCATTAAACGGGACAGTAACAAGGGGGGCAATTCACCCCTCCACTTT. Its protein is CASIKRDSNKGGNSPLHF.

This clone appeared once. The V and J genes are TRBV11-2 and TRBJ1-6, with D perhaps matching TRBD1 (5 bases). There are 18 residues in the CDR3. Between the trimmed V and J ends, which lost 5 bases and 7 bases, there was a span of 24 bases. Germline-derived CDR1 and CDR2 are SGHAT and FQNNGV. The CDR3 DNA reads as TGTGCCAGCAGCCCCCTTGGGGCAGGGCCTCTCCAGAATTCACCCCTCCACTTT. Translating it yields CASSPLGAGPLQNSPLHF.

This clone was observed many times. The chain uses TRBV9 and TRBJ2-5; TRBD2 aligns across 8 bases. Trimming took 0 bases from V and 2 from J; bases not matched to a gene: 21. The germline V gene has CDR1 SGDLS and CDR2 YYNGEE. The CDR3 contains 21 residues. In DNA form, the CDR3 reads TGTGCCAGCAGCGTAGCTACGCCGGGGGGGGCGGGGTGGTCTGTTCAAGAGACCCAGTACTTC. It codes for CASSVATPGGAGWSVQETQYF.

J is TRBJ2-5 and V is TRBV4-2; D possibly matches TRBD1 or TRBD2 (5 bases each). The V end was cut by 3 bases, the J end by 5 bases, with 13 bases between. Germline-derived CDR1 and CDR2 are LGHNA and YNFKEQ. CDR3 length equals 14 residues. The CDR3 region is CASSQPGSGETQYF. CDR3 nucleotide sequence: TGTGCCAGCAGCCAGCCAGGGTCGGGGGAGACCCAGTACTTC.

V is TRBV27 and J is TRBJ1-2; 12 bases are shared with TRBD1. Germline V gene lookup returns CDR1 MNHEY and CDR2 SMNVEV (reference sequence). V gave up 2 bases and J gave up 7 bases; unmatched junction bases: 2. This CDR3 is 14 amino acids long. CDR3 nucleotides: TGTGCCAGCAGTTTAGGGACAGGGGGCAGTGGCTACACCTTC. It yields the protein CASSLGTGGSGYTF.

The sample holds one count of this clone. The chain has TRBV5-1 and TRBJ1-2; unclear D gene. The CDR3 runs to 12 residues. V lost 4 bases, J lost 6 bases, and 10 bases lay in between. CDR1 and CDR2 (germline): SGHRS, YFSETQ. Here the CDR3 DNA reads TGCGCCAGCAGCATAGAAGGAAATGGCTACACCTTC. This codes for CASSIEGNGYTF.

The chain's CDR3 is CASSLERTDYYGYTF. The CDR3, as DNA: TGTGCCAGCAGCTTAGAAAGGACGGATTATTATGGCTACACCTTC. The chain couples TRBV11-3 to TRBJ1-2, with D unresolved. Germline CDR1 is SGHNT and CDR2 is YENEEA. V was cut by 0 bases and J by 5 bases, with 13 bases left in between. The CDR3 sequence is 15 residues long.

The CDR3 region has the DNA TGTGCCAGCAGCGTTACAGGATCCTCCTACGAGCAGTACTTC. Its translation is CASSVTGSSYEQYF. V and J are TRBV2 and TRBJ2-7; TRBD1 might be the D (5 bases). The germline gives CDR1 SNHLY, CDR2 FYNNEI. The CDR3 is 14 amino acids. The germline V and J ends were trimmed by 6 bases and 0 bases, with 12 bases remaining between them.

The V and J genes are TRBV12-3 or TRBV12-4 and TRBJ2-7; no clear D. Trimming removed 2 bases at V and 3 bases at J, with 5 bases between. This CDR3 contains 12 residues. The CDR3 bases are TGTGCCAGCAGTTTATTCAGCTACGAGCAGTACTTC. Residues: CASSLFSYEQYF.

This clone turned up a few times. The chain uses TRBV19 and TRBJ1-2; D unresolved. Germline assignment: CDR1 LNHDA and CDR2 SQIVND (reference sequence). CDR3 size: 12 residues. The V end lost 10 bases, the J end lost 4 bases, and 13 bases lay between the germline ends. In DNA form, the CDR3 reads TGTGCCACAACCGACGGCAGCTATGGCTACACCTTC. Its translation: CATTDGSYGYTF.

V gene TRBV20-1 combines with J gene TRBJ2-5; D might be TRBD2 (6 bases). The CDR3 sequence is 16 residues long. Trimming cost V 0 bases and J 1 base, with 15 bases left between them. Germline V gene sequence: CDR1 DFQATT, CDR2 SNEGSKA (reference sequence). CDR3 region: CSARDWREISQETQYF. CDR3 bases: TGCAGTGCTAGAGATTGGAGGGAGATTTCCCAAGAGACCCAGTACTTC.

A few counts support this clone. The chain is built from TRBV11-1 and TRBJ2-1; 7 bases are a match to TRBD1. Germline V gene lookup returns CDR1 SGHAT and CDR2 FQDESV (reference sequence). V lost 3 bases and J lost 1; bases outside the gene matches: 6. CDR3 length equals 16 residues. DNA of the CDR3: TGTGCCAGCAGCTTCGGGACAGCCCTGTCCTACAATGAGCAGTTCTTC. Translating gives CASSFGTALSYNEQFF.

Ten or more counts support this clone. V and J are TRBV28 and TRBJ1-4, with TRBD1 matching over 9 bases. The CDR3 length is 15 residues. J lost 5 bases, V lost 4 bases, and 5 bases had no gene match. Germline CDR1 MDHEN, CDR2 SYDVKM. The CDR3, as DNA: TGTGCCAGCAGTTCCTCGACAGGGGGGAATGAAAAACTGTTTTTT. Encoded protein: CASSSSTGGNEKLFF.

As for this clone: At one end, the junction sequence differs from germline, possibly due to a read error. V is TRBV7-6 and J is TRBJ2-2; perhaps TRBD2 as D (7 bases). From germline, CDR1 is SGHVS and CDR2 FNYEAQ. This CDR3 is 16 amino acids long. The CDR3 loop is CASSRRGGANTGEPFF. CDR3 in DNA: TGTGCCAGCAGCCGCAGAGGGGGGGCAAACACCGGGGAGCCGTTTTTT.

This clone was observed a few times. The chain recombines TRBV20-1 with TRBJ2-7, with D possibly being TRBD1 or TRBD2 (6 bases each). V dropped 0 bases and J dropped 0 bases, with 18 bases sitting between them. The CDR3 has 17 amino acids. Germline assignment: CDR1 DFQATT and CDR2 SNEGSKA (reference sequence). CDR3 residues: CSARDPSGATFSYEQYF. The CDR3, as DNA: TGCAGTGCTAGAGATCCCTCGGGGGCGACCTTCTCCTACGAGCAGTACTTC.

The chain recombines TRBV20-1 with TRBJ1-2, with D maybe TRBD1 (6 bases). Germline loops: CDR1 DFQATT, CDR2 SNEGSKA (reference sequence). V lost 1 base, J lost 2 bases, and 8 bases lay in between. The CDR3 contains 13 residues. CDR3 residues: CSARGQENYGYTF. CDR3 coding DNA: TGCAGTGCTAGAGGACAGGAGAACTATGGCTACACCTTC.